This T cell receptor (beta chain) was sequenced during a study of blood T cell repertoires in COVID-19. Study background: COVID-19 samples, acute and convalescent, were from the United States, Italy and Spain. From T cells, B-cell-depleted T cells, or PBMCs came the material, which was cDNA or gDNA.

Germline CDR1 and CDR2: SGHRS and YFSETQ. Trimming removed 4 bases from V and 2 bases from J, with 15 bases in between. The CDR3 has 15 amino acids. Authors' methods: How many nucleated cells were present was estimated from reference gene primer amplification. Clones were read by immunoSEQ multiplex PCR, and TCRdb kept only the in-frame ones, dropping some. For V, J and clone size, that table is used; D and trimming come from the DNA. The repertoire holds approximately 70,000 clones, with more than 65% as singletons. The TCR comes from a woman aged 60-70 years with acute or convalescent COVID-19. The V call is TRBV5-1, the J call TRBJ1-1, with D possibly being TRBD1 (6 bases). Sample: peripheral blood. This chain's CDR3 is CASSGPRTVNTEAFF. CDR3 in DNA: TGCGCCAGCAGCGGCCCGAGGACAGTCAACACTGAAGCTTTCTTT. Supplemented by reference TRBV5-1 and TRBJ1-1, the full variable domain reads KAGVTQTPRYLIKTRGQQVTLSCSPISGHRSVSWYQQTPGQGLQFLFEYFSETQRNKGNFPGRFSGRQFSNSRSEMNVSTLELGDSALYLCASSGPRTVNTEAFFGQGTRLTVV.